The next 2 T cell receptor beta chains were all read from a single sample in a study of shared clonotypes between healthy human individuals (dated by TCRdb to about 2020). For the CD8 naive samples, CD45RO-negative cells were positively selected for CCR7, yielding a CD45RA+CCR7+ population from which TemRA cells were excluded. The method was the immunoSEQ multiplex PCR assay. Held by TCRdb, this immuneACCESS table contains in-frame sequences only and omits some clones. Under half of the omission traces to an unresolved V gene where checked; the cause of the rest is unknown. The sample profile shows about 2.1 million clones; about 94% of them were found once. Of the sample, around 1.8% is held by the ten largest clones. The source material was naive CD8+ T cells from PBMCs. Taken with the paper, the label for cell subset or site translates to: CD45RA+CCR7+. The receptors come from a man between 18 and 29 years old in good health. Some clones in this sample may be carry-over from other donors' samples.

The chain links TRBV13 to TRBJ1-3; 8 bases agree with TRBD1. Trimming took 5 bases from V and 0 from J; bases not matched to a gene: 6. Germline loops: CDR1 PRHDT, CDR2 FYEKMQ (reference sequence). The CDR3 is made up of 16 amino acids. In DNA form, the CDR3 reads TGTGCCAGCAGCACCCGACAGGGGAGCTCTGGAAACACCATATATTTT. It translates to CASSTRQGSSGNTIYF.

The CDR3 nucleotides are TGTGCCAGCTCACCGAGGGACATATTTAACGAGCAGTACTTC. Its protein is CASSPRDIFNEQYF. The rearrangement joins TRBV18 to TRBJ2-7, with a possible D match to TRBD1 (6 bases). The CDR3 extends over 14 amino acids. CDR1 and CDR2 (germline): KGHSH, LQKENI. Between the trimmed V and J ends, which lost 3 bases and 5 bases, there was a span of 14 bases.